The TCR beta chain described here comes from a study of blood T cell repertoires in COVID-19. The germline V gene encodes CDR1 WSHSY and CDR2 SAAADI. The CDR3 consists of 16 residues. V was shortened by 8 bases and J by 6 bases, with 22 bases between the two germline ends. This table comes from immunoSEQ multiplex PCR, and its TCRdb copy is limited to in-frame clones, with some not included. The sample records hundreds of thousands of clones, over 75% being singletons. This TCR was recovered from a human donor in a cohort sampled during active COVID-19. The chain combines TRBV10-2 with TRBJ2-2, with D tentatively TRBD1 (5 bases). The sample comprised peripheral blood. CDR3: CASAPLAGKESGELFF. The CDR3 DNA follows: TGCGCCAGCGCCCCCCTGGCAGGGAAGGAATCCGGGGAGCTGTTTTTT.